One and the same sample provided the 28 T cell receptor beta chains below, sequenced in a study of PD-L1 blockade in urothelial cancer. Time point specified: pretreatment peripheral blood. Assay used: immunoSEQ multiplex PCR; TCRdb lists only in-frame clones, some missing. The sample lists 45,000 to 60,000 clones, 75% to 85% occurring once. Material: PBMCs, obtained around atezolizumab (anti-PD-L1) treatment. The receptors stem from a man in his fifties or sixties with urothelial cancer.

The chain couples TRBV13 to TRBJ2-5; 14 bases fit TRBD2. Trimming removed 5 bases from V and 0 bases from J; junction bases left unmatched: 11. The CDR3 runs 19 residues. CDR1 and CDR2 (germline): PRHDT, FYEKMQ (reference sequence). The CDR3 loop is CASSPKRTSGRTYQETQYF. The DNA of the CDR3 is TGTGCCAGCAGCCCAAAGCGGACTAGCGGGAGGACGTACCAAGAGACCCAGTACTTC.

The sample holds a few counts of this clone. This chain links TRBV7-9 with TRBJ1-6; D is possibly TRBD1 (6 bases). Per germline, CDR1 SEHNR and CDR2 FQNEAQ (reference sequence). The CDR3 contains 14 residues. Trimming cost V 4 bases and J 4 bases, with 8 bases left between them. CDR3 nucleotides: TGTGCCAGCAGCTCCGACAGGTATAATTCACCCCTCCACTTT. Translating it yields CASSSDRYNSPLHF.

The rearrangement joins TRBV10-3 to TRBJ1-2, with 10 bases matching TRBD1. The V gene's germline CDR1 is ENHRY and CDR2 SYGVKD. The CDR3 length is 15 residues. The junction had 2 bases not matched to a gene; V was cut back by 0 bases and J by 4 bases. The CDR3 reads CAISESTGGSYGYTF. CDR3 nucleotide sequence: TGTGCCATCAGTGAGTCGACAGGGGGCAGCTATGGCTACACCTTC.

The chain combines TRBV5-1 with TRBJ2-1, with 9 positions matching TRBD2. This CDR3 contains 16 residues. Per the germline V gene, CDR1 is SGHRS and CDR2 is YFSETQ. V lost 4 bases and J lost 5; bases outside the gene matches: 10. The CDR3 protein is CASSRESGLAHNEQFF. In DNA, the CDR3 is TGCGCCAGCAGCCGAGAGTCGGGACTAGCCCACAATGAGCAGTTCTTC.

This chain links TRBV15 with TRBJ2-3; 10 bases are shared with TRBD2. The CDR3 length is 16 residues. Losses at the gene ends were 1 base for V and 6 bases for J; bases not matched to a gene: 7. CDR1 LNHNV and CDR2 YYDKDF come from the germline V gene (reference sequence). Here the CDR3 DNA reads TGTGCCACCAGCAGAGCTGGCAGCGGGGGGGCCGATACGCAGTATTTT. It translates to CATSRAGSGGADTQYF.

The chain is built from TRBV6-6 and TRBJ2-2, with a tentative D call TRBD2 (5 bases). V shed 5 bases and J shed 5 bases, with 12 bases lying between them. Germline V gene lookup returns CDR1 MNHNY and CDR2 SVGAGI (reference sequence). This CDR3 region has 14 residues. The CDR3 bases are TGTGCCAGCAGTCCCACCGGGGAAACCGGGGAGCTGTTTTTT. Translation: CASSPTGETGELFF.

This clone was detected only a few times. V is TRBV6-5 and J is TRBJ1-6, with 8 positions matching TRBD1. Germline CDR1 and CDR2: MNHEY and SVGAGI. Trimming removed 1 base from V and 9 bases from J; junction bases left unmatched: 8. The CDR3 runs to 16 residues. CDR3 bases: TGTGCCAGCAGTTACTTAACCATAACAGGGGGTTCACCCCTCCACTTT. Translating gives CASSYLTITGGSPLHF.

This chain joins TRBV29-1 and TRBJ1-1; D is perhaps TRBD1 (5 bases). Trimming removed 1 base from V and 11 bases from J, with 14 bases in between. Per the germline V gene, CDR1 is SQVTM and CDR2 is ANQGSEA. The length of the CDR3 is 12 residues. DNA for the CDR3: TGCAGCGTTGAAGGGCGGGGCGGATCGGCTTTCTTT. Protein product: CSVEGRGGSAFF.

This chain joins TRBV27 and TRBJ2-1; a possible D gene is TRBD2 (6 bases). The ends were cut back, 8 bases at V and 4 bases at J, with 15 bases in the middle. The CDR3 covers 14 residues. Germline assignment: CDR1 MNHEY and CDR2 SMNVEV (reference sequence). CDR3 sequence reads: CASCLSGTYNEQFF. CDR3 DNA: TGTGCCAGCTGTCTTAGCGGAACGTACAATGAGCAGTTCTTC.

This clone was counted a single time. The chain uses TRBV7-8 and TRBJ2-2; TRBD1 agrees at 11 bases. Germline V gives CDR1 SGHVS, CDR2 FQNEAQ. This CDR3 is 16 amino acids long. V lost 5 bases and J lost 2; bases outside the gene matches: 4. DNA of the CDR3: TGTGCCAGCAGCCCTGGGACAGGGGGTAACACCGGGGAGCTGTTTTTT. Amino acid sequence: CASSPGTGGNTGELFF.

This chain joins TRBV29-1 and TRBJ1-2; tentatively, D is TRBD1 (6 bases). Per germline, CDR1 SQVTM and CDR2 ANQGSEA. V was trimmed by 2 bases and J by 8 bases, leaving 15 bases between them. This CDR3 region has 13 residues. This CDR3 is CSVERGARSGYTF. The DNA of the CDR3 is TGCAGCGTTGAACGGGGGGCGCGGTCGGGCTACACCTTC. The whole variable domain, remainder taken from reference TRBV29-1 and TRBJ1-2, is SAVISQKPSRDICQRGTSLTIQCQVDSQVTMMFWYRQQPGQSLTLIATANQGSEATYESGFVIDKFPISRPNLTFSTLTVSNMSPEDSSIYLCSVERGARSGYTFGSGTRLTVV.

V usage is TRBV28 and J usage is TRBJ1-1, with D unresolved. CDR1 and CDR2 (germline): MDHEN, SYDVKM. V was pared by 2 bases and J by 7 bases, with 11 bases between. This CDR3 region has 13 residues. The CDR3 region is CASSLGLYLEAFF. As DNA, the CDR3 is TGTGCCAGCAGTTTAGGACTCTACCTTGAAGCTTTCTTT.

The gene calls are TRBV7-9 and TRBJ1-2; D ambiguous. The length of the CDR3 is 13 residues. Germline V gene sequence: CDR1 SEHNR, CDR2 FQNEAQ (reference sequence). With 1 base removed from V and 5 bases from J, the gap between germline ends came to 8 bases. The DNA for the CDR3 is TGTGCCAGCAGCTTAGTAGGAGCGTATGGCTACACCTTC. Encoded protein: CASSLVGAYGYTF.

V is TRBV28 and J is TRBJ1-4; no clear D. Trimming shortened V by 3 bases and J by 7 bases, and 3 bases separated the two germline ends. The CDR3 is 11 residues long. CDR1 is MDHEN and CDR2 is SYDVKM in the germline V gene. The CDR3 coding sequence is TGTGCCAGCAGTTTGAGTGAAAAACTGTTTTTT. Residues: CASSLSEKLFF.

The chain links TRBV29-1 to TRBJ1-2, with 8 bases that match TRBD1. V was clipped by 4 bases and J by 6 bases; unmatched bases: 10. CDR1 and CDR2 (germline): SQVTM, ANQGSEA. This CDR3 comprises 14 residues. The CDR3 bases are TGCAGCGTTGCCCCCGGGACAGGTTTTGATGGCTACACCTTC. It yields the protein CSVAPGTGFDGYTF. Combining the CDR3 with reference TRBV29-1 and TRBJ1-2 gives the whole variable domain SAVISQKPSRDICQRGTSLTIQCQVDSQVTMMFWYRQQPGQSLTLIATANQGSEATYESGFVIDKFPISRPNLTFSTLTVSNMSPEDSSIYLCSVAPGTGFDGYTFGSGTRLTVV.

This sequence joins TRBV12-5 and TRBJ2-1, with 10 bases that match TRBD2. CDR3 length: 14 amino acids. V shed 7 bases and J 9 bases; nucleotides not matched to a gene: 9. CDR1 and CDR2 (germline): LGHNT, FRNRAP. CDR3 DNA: TGTGCTAGTGAAACGAGCGGGGGGGTCGGTGAGCAGTTCTTC. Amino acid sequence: CASETSGGVGEQFF.

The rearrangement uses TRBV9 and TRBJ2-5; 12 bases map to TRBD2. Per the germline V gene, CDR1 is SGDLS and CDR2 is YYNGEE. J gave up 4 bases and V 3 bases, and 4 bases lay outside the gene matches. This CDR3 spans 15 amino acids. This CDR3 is CASSASGRVGETQYF. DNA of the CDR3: TGTGCCAGCAGCGCTAGCGGGAGGGTAGGAGAGACCCAGTACTTC.

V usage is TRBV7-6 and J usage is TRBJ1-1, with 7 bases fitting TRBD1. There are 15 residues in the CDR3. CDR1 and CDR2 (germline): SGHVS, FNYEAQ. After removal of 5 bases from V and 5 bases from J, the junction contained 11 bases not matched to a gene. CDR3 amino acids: CASSPHPHRGTEAFF. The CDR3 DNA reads TGTGCCAGCAGCCCTCACCCCCACAGGGGAACTGAAGCTTTCTTT.

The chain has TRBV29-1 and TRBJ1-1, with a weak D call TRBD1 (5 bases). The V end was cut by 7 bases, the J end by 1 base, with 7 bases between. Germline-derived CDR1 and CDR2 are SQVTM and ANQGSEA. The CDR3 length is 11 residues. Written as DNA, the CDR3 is TGCAGCGCCCAGGGGAACACTGAAGCTTTCTTT. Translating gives CSAQGNTEAFF.

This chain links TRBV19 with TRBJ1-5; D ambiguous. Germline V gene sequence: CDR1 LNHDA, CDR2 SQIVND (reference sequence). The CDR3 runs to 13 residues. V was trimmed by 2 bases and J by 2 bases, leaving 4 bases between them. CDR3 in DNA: TGTGCCAGTAGTATAACAGGCAATCAGCCCCAGCATTTT. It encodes CASSITGNQPQHF. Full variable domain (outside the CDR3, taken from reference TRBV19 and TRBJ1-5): DGGITQSPKYLFRKEGQNVTLSCEQNLNHDAMYWYRQDPGQGLRLIYYSQIVNDFQKGDIAEGYSVSREKKESFPLTVTSAQKNPTAFYLCASSITGNQPQHFGDGTRLSIL.

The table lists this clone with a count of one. CDR3 protein: CASARDKNQPQHF. The CDR3 DNA follows: TGTGCCAGCGCGAGGGACAAGAATCAGCCCCAGCATTTT. The chain recombines TRBV2 with TRBJ1-5; possible D gene TRBD1, 6 bases. With 8 bases removed from V and 4 bases from J, the gap between germline ends came to 12 bases. From germline, CDR1 is SNHLY and CDR2 FYNNEI. CDR3 length: 13 residues.

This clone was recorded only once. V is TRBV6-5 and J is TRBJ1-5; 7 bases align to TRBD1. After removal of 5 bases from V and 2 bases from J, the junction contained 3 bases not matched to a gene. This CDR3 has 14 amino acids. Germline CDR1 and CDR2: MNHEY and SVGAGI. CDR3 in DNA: TGTGCCAGCAGTCAGGGGGAGCGCAATCAGCCCCAGCATTTT. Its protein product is CASSQGERNQPQHF.

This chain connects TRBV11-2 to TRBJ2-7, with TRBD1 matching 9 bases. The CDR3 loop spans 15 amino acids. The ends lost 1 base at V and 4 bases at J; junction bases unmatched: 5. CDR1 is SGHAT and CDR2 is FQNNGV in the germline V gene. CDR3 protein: CASSLVAGTGYEQYV. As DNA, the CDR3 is TGTGCCAGCAGCTTAGTCGCCGGGACAGGGTACGAGCAGTACGTC.

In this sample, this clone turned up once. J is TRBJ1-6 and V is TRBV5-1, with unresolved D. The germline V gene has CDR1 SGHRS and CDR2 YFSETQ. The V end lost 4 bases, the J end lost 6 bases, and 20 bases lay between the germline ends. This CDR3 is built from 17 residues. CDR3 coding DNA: TGCGCCAGCAGCCTCAGTCCTCAGGACTCTTCTAATTCACCCCTCCACTTT. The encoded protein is CASSLSPQDSSNSPLHF. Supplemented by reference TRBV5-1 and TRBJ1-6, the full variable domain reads KAGVTQTPRYLIKTRGQQVTLSCSPISGHRSVSWYQQTPGQGLQFLFEYFSETQRNKGNFPGRFSGRQFSNSRSEMNVSTLELGDSALYLCASSLSPQDSSNSPLHFGNGTRLTVT.

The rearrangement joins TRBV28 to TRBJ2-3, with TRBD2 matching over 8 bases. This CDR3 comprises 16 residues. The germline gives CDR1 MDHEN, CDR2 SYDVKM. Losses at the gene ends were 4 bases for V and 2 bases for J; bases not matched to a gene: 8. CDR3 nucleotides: TGTGCCAGCAGTTACCGGACGGGGGGGTTCACAGATACGCAGTATTTT. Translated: CASSYRTGGFTDTQYF.

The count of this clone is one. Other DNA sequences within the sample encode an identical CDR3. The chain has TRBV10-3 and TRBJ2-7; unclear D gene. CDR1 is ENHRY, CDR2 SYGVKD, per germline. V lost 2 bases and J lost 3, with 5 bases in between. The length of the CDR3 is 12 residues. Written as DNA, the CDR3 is TGTGCCATCAGTGAGAGTAACTACGAGCAGTACGTC. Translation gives CAISESNYEQYV.

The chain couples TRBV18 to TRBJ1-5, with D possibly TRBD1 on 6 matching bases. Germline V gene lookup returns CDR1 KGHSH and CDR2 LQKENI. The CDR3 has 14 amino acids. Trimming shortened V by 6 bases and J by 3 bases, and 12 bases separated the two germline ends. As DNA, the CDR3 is TGTGCCAGCTCCGAGGACAGAAACAATCAGCCCCAGCATTTT. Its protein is CASSEDRNNQPQHF.

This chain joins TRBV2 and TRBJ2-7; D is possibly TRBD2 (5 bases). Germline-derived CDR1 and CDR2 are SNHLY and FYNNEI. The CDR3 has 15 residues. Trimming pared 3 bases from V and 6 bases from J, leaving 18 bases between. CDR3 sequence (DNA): TGTGCCAGCAGTGACTCGCACAGCGGAGGCCGCGAGCAGTACTTC. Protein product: CASSDSHSGGREQYF.